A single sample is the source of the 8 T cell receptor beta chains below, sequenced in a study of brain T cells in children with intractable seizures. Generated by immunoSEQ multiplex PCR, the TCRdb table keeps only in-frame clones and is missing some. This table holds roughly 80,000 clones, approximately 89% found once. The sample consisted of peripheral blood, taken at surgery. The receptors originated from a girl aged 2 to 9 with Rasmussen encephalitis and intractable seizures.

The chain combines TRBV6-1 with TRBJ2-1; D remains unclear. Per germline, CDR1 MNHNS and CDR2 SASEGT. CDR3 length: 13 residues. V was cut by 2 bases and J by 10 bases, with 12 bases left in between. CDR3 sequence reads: CASSERRALEQFF. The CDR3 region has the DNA TGTGCCAGCAGTGAAAGACGGGCACTGGAGCAGTTCTTC.

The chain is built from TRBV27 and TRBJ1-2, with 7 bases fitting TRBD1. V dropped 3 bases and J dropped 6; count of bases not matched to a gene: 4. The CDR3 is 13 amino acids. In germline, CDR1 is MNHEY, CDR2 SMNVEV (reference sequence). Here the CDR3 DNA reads TGTGCCAGCAGTTTGAGGGGGCAAAATGGCTACACCTTC. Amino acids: CASSLRGQNGYTF.

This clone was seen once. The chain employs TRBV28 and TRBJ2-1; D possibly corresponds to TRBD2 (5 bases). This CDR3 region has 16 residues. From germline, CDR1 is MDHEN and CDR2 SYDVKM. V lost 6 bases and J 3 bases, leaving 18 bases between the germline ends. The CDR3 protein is CASRGPLLGDYNEQFF. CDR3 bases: TGTGCCAGCAGGGGCCCTCTCCTCGGGGACTACAATGAGCAGTTCTTC.

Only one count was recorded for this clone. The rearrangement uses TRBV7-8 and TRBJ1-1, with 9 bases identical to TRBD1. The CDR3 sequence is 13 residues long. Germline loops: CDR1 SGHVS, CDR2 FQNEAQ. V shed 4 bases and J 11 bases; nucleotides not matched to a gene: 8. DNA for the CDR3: TGTGCCAGCAGCTACGAACAGGGGGCGAGGGCTTTCTTT. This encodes CASSYEQGARAFF.

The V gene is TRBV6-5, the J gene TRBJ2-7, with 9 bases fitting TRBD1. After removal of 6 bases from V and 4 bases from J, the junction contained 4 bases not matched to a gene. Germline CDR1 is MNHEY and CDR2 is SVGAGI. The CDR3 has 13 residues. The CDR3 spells CASRGQGRYEQYF. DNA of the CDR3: TGTGCCAGCAGGGGACAGGGACGTTACGAGCAGTACTTC.

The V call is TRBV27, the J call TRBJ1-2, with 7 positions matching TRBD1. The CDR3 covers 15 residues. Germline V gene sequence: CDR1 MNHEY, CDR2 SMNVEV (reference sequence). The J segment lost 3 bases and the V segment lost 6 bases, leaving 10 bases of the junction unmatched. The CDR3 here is CASSPGQTAHYGYTF. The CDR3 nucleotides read TGTGCCAGCAGCCCGGGACAGACAGCACACTATGGCTACACCTTC.

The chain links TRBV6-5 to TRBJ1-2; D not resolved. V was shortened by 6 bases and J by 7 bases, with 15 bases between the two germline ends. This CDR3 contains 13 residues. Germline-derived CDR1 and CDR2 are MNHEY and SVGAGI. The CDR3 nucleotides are TGTGCCAGCAGATCGGGTCTCTTGTTTGGCTACACCTTC. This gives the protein CASRSGLLFGYTF.

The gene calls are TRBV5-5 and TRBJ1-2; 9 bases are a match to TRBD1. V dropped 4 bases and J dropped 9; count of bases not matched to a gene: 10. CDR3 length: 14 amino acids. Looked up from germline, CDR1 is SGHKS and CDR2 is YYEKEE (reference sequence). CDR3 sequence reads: CASSPRDRVKSYTF. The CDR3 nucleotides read TGTGCCAGCAGCCCTAGGGACAGGGTTAAAAGCTACACCTTC.